These 30 T cell receptor beta chains came from one sample sequenced in a study of neurological immune-mediated disorders (dated by TCRdb to between 2019 and 2020). The library was made by 5' RACE. The instrument given in TCRdb is Illumina HiSeq 2500. TCRdb trimmed public reads at Q25 via fastp, called clones via MiXCR and kept in-frame beta chains. Every distinct CDR3 protein forms one entry, paired with its most common genes and DNA. In all, the sample holds around 49,000 distinct CDR3 sequences, and around 12% of those were seen once. The ten largest account for less than 5.5% of the sample. In light of the paper, this sample's time point label describes: longitudinal time-point 2. The material sequenced was PBMCs. The receptors stem from a male donor with HTLV-1-associated myelopathy (HAM/TSP).

This clonotype was recorded at least ten times. J is TRBJ2-1 and V is TRBV20-1; the D gene is possibly TRBD1 (5 bases). This CDR3 region has 14 residues. Between the trimmed V and J ends, which lost 0 bases and 9 bases, there was a span of 15 bases. In germline, CDR1 is DFQATT, CDR2 SNEGSKA (reference sequence). CDR3 sequence (DNA): TGCAGTGCTAGAGATATTGGGGCGAGAGCTGAGCAGTTCTTC. As protein: CSARDIGARAEQFF.

This clonotype is classed as medium-sized. The rearrangement links TRBV20-1 to TRBJ2-7; D ambiguous. V was trimmed by 0 bases and J by 2 bases, leaving 11 bases between them. The CDR3 loop spans 14 amino acids. Germline V gene data show CDR1 as DFQATT and CDR2 as SNEGSKA (reference sequence). This CDR3 reads CSARDPLSTYEQYF. DNA of the CDR3: TGCAGTGCTAGAGATCCCCTCTCCACCTACGAGCAGTACTTC.

Note on this clonotype: Being one base from a much bigger clone, this may be a read error. The conserved closing phenylalanine or tryptophan is absent in this CDR3, likely reflecting a read error. The rearrangement joins TRBV20-1 to TRBJ2-3, with 10 bases lining up with TRBD1. Germline CDR1 and CDR2: DFQATT and SNEGSKA (reference sequence). This CDR3 is 13 amino acids long. V gave up 7 bases and J gave up 1 base; unmatched junction bases: 2. The CDR3 protein is CSGDRGGTDTQYL. The CDR3 DNA reads TGCAGTGGGGACAGGGGTGGCACAGATACGCAGTATCTT.

This clonotype was seen repeatedly, ten times or more. The chain employs TRBV9 and TRBJ2-1; 11 bases line up with TRBD2. There are 15 residues in the CDR3. V dropped 4 bases and J dropped 10; count of bases not matched to a gene: 10. Germline CDR1 is SGDLS and CDR2 is YYNGEE. DNA for the CDR3: TGTGCCAGCAGCCTAGTTAGCGGGGGGGCCGGGGAGCAGTTCTTC. Protein sequence: CASSLVSGGAGEQFF.

This clonotype was found many times. V and J are TRBV5-1 and TRBJ1-6; tentative D call: TRBD1 (5 bases). The germline gives CDR1 SGHRS, CDR2 YFSETQ. V lost 2 bases and J 7 bases, leaving 13 bases between the germline ends. There are 15 residues in the CDR3. DNA for the CDR3: TGCGCCAGCAGCTTAGCGGGGCCGGTCAATTCACCCCTCCACTTT. This codes for CASSLAGPVNSPLHF.

This clonotype came up many times. The chain is built from TRBV12-3 or TRBV12-4 and TRBJ2-7, with TRBD1 matching over 7 bases. The CDR3 spans 15 residues. V lost 6 bases, J lost 0 bases, and 8 bases stayed unmatched. The CDR3 is CASREQGSASYEQYF. CDR3 bases: TGTGCCAGCAGAGAACAGGGGAGCGCCTCCTACGAGCAGTACTTC.

This clonotype was picked up many times. J is TRBJ2-4 and V is TRBV3-1; no clear D. The CDR3 consists of 12 residues. Germline V gene lookup returns CDR1 LGHDT and CDR2 YNNKEL (reference sequence). The V end lost 1 base, the J end lost 12 bases, and 10 bases lay between the germline ends. Here the CDR3 reads CASSQGAYNQYF. The DNA for the CDR3 is TGTGCCAGCAGCCAAGGGGCTTACAATCAGTACTTC.

This clonotype showed up many times. This chain uses TRBV15 with TRBJ2-3, with D tentatively TRBD1 (5 bases). The CDR3 is 16 residues long. The V end lost 0 bases, the J end lost 2 bases, and 12 bases lay between the germline ends. Germline V gene lookup returns CDR1 LNHNV and CDR2 YYDKDF (reference sequence). CDR3 residues: CATSREKGITTDTQYF. The DNA of the CDR3 is TGTGCCACCAGCAGAGAAAAGGGGATTACCACAGATACGCAGTATTTT.

This clonotype was picked up many times. The chain has TRBV20-1 and TRBJ2-3; 10 bases line up with TRBD1. V lost 1 base, J lost 3 bases, and 4 bases stayed unmatched. Germline values: CDR1 DFQATT, CDR2 SNEGSKA (reference sequence). This CDR3 is built from 15 residues. The CDR3 here is CSARGPGQGTDTQYF. The CDR3 DNA follows: TGCAGTGCTAGAGGACCGGGACAGGGGACAGATACGCAGTATTTT.

This clonotype was seen many times. V is TRBV5-6 and J is TRBJ2-3; D unclear. Trimming removed 3 bases at V and 1 base at J, with 12 bases between. This CDR3 region has 15 residues. Looked up from germline, CDR1 is SGHDT and CDR2 is YYEEEE. This CDR3 reads CASSSPRIRTDTQYF. The CDR3 region has the DNA TGTGCCAGCAGCTCGCCTCGGATACGCACAGATACGCAGTATTTT.

This clonotype was seen at least ten times. The chain has TRBV3-1 and TRBJ2-2; 13 nucleotides match TRBD2. V lost 8 bases and J lost 4; bases outside the gene matches: 7. The CDR3 has 16 amino acids. Germline CDR1 and CDR2: LGHDT and YNNKEL (reference sequence). CDR3 residues: CASQLAGGPGTGELFF. CDR3 nucleotide sequence: TGTGCCAGCCAACTAGCGGGGGGGCCGGGCACCGGGGAGCTGTTTTTT.

This clonotype was detected many times. The chain carries TRBV28 and TRBJ2-7; 9 bases match TRBD1. Germline CDR1 and CDR2: MDHEN and SYDVKM. The CDR3 consists of 15 residues. V trimming: 5 bases; J trimming: 4 bases; junction bases outside the gene matches: 9. CDR3 region: CASSGGQGGYYEQYF. In nucleotides, the CDR3 is TGTGCCAGCAGTGGGGGACAGGGAGGATATTACGAGCAGTACTTC.

Many counts were recorded for this clonotype. This rearrangement joins TRBV7-2 to TRBJ2-1; D may be TRBD2 (6 bases). V was cut by 1 base and J by 0 bases, with 7 bases left in between. From germline, CDR1 is SGHTA and CDR2 FQGNSA. The CDR3 is made up of 15 amino acids. In nucleotides, the CDR3 is TGTGCCAGCAGCTTAGACGGGGGCTCCTACAATGAGCAGTTCTTC. This encodes CASSLDGGSYNEQFF. Full variable domain (remainder filled in from reference TRBV7-2 and TRBJ2-1): GAGVSQSPSNKVTEKGKDVELRCDPISGHTALYWYRQSLGQGLEFLIYFQGNSAPDKSGLPSDRFSAERTGGSVSTLTIQRTQQEDSAVYLCASSLDGGSYNEQFFGPGTRLTVL.

This rearrangement joins TRBV25-1 to TRBJ2-2; a weak D match, TRBD1 (5 bases). The CDR3 loop spans 17 amino acids. Trimming stripped 4 bases from V and 2 bases from J, with 17 bases between. Looked up from germline, CDR1 is MGHDK and CDR2 is SYGVNS. The CDR3 loop reads CASSGVVRASNTGELFF. The DNA of the CDR3 is TGTGCCAGCAGTGGAGTCGTCAGGGCCTCAAACACCGGGGAGCTGTTTTTT.

Worth noting for this clonotype: A much bigger clone sits one base away, suggesting this may be a read error. The chain recombines TRBV7-9 with TRBJ2-1, with 8 positions matching TRBD1. V lost 5 bases, J lost 8 bases, and 11 bases stayed unmatched. The CDR3 totals 15 residues. The germline V gene has CDR1 SEHNR and CDR2 FQNEAQ (reference sequence). CDR3 coding DNA: TGTGCCAGCAGCGGCCGACAGGGGAAGTTGGATGAGCAGTTCTTC. This translates into CASSGRQGKLDEQFF.

This clonotype was observed at least ten times. This chain links TRBV13 with TRBJ1-6; the match to TRBD1 covers 7 bases. The CDR3 runs to 15 residues. The germline gives CDR1 PRHDT, CDR2 FYEKMQ (reference sequence). V lost 5 bases, J lost 7 bases, and 8 bases stayed unmatched. The CDR3 nucleotides read TGTGCCAGCAGCCTGAACAGGGGAGAAAATTCACCCCTCCACTTT. Translated, it gives CASSLNRGENSPLHF.

This clonotype was counted at least ten times. The rearrangement uses TRBV4-2 and TRBJ2-2; maybe TRBD2 (6 bases). CDR1 LGHNA and CDR2 YNFKEQ come from the germline V gene. V was shortened by 4 bases and J by 3 bases, with 21 bases between the two germline ends. This CDR3 has 18 amino acids. The CDR3 DNA reads TGTGCCAGCAGCCGGCTATTACCCCTATCGGGGGACACCGGGGAGCTGTTTTTT. The encoded protein is CASSRLLPLSGDTGELFF.

This clonotype has at least ten counts. DNA of the CDR3: TGCAGTGCAATCGTGGCGGGGGGCTACACCTTC. Protein sequence: CSAIVAGGYTF. The rearrangement uses TRBV20-1 and TRBJ1-2, with D uncertain. The CDR3 is 11 residues long. V lost 6 bases and J 8 bases, leaving 13 bases between the germline ends. Germline V gene data show CDR1 as DFQATT and CDR2 as SNEGSKA (reference sequence).

In its sample, this clonotype was seen a few times. This chain connects TRBV14 to TRBJ2-1; 8 bases are a match to TRBD1. V shed 1 base, J shed 7 bases, and the junction held 12 bases outside the gene matches. There are 17 residues in the CDR3. From germline, CDR1 is SGHDN and CDR2 FVKESK. CDR3 region: CASSQVQGAIILNEQFF. In nucleotides, the CDR3 is TGTGCCAGCAGCCAAGTTCAGGGGGCAATAATCCTTAATGAGCAGTTCTTC.

This clonotype has at least ten counts. V usage is TRBV29-1 and J usage is TRBJ2-5; D remains unclear. CDR3 size: 13 residues. The germline V gene has CDR1 SQVTM and CDR2 ANQGSEA. V dropped 2 bases and J dropped 1 base, with 8 bases sitting between them. The CDR3 loop is CSVEYAVQETQYF. The CDR3 nucleotides are TGCAGCGTTGAATATGCGGTCCAAGAGACCCAGTACTTC.

In this sample, this clonotype turned up many times. The chain links TRBV5-6 to TRBJ1-1; D perhaps matches TRBD1 (6 bases). Trimming removed 4 bases from V and 7 bases from J, with 23 bases in between. CDR3 length: 16 amino acids. Germline CDR1 SGHDT, CDR2 YYEEEE. The CDR3 nucleotides are TGTGCCAGCAGCCGGGAGTACAGGGCCGTCGGAGGTGAAGCTTTCTTT. Its translation is CASSREYRAVGGEAFF.

This clonotype was seen more than once but under ten times. The V gene is TRBV5-1, the J gene TRBJ2-1, with TRBD1 identical over 8 bases. Germline trimming cut 2 bases from V and 2 bases from J; bases unmatched to any gene: 6. The CDR3 spans 16 residues. In germline, CDR1 is SGHRS, CDR2 YFSETQ. CDR3 region: CASSFVTGVPYNEQFF. The CDR3 DNA follows: TGCGCCAGCAGCTTCGTGACAGGGGTACCCTACAATGAGCAGTTCTTC.

This clonotype occurred many times. The chain employs TRBV20-1 and TRBJ2-5; the match to TRBD2 covers 9 bases. The CDR3 runs 15 residues. CDR1 and CDR2 from the germline V gene are DFQATT and SNEGSKA (reference sequence). The V segment lost 0 bases and the J segment 1 base; nucleotides outside the gene matches: 3. The CDR3 reads CSARDRAGGQETQYF. The CDR3 DNA reads as TGCAGTGCTAGAGATCGAGCGGGGGGCCAAGAGACCCAGTACTTC.

This clonotype was seen many times. The chain joins TRBV27 to TRBJ2-2, with 8 bases identical to TRBD2. Germline assignment: CDR1 MNHEY and CDR2 SMNVEV (reference sequence). The length of the CDR3 is 15 residues. V gave up 5 bases and J gave up 4 bases; unmatched junction bases: 6. CDR3 nucleotides: TGTGCCAGCAGTGTGCGGGAGGACGGCACCGGGGAGCTGTTTTTT. Translated: CASSVREDGTGELFF.

This clonotype appeared many times. The chain has TRBV12-3 or TRBV12-4 and TRBJ1-4; D unclear. This CDR3 region has 16 residues. The V end lost 6 bases, the J end lost 6 bases, and 20 bases lay between the germline ends. The CDR3 sequence is CASSFGVPPLDEKLFF. The CDR3 bases are TGTGCCAGCAGCTTTGGAGTACCACCCTTGGATGAAAAACTGTTTTTT.

This clonotype was counted many times. This sequence joins TRBV3-1 and TRBJ1-5, with D perhaps matching TRBD1 (6 bases). The V and J ends lost 3 bases and 7 bases respectively, with 16 bases between them. The CDR3 totals 15 residues. The germline CDR1 and CDR2 sequences are LGHDT and YNNKEL (reference sequence). CDR3 region: CASSHSSGAEQPQHF. CDR3 in DNA: TGTGCCAGCAGCCATTCTTCAGGGGCGGAACAGCCCCAGCATTTT.

This clonotype was counted many times. V is TRBV7-2 and J is TRBJ1-5; TRBD1 aligns across 9 bases. Germline lookup yields CDR1 SGHTA and CDR2 FQGNSA. CDR3 length: 15 residues. V shed 4 bases, J shed 6 bases, and the junction held 7 bases outside the gene matches. This CDR3 reads CASSWGQGAVQPQHF. The CDR3 DNA reads TGTGCCAGCAGCTGGGGACAGGGTGCGGTTCAGCCCCAGCATTTT. The complete variable domain, with remaining parts taken from reference TRBV7-2 and TRBJ1-5, reads GAGVSQSPSNKVTEKGKDVELRCDPISGHTALYWYRQSLGQGLEFLIYFQGNSAPDKSGLPSDRFSAERTGGSVSTLTIQRTQQEDSAVYLCASSWGQGAVQPQHFGDGTRLSIL.

This clonotype was seen repeatedly, ten times or more. V and J are TRBV20-1 and TRBJ1-1; D is unresolved. In germline, CDR1 is DFQATT, CDR2 SNEGSKA (reference sequence). V was pared by 8 bases and J by 5 bases, with 15 bases between. This CDR3 is 12 amino acids long. CDR3 in amino acids: CSTMGRETEAFF. DNA of the CDR3: TGCAGTACCATGGGCCGGGAGACTGAAGCTTTCTTT.

This clonotype occurred many times. V usage is TRBV10-3 and J usage is TRBJ2-5, with 10 nucleotides matching TRBD1. Trimming took 3 bases from V and 5 from J; bases not matched to a gene: 12. The CDR3 covers 17 residues. In germline, CDR1 is ENHRY, CDR2 SYGVKD. CDR3 sequence: CAISDVGGTGEDETQYF. CDR3 DNA: TGTGCCATCAGTGATGTTGGAGGGACAGGGGAGGACGAGACCCAGTACTTC.

Ten or more counts support this clonotype. This chain links TRBV12-3 or TRBV12-4 with TRBJ1-3; D is unclear. V lost 7 bases to trimming and J lost 3 bases, with 13 bases between them. CDR3 length: 14 amino acids. The CDR3 nucleotides are TGTGCCAGCACCAACCACCTATTTGGAAACACCATATATTTT. Translating gives CASTNHLFGNTIYF.